This section outlines one T cell receptor beta chain sequence together with its context. These data originate in a study of blood T cell repertoires in COVID-19. Overall study context: Whether acute or convalescent, the COVID-19 samples came from the United States, Italy and Spain.

Per the original data handling: Using reference gene primer amplification, nucleated cell counts were estimated. This table comes from immunoSEQ multiplex PCR, and its TCRdb copy is limited to in-frame clones, with some not included. V and J calls plus clone size are reproduced from that table; the DNA served to infer D and trimming. The table records over 55,000 clones, approximately 92% of them present only once. This CDR3 comprises 17 residues. CDR1 and CDR2 from the germline V gene are KGHDR and SFDVKD. V lost 2 bases and J lost 4; bases outside the gene matches: 13. This clonotype was sampled from a man aged 60-69 years with acute or convalescent COVID-19. The chain is built from TRBV24-1 and TRBJ2-7; 7 nucleotides align to TRBD1. The sample was peripheral blood. CDR3 sequence (DNA): TGTGCCACCAGTGATTCCTCCGGGACAGCATCACCTTACGAGCAGTACTTC. Translated: CATSDSSGTASPYEQYF.